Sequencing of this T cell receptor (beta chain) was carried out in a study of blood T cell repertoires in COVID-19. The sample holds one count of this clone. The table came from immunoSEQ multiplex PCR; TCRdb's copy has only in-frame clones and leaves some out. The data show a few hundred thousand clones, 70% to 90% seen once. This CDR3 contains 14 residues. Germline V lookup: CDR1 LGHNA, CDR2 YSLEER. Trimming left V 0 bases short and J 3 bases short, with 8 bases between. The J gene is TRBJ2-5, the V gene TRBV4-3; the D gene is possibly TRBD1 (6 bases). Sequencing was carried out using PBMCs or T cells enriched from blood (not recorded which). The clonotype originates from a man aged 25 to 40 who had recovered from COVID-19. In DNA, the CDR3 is TGCGCCAGCAGCCAAGAACAGGGAGAAGAGACCCAGTACTTC. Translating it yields CASSQEQGEETQYF.